Only a few counts were recorded for the clone carrying this T cell receptor beta chain. Antigen: not known. Method: immunoSEQ multiplex PCR; TCRdb's copy keeps in-frame clones and lacks some. This sample has about 120,000 clones, with around nine tenths found just once. This sample is drawn from a study of graft-versus-host responses after intestinal transplantation. The junction had 7 bases not matched to a gene; V was cut back by 6 bases and J by 1 base. Per the germline V gene, CDR1 is MNHEY and CDR2 is SMNVEV (reference sequence). The CDR3 is 16 amino acids. The sample in question was unstimulated CD4+ T cells sorted from spleen or lymph node cells, obtained before transplant. The chain recombines TRBV27 with TRBJ2-5; 11 bases are a match to TRBD1. This clonotype was sampled from a human donor who was the organ donor for an intestinal transplant. The CDR3 bases are TGTGCCAGCAGCCCGGGGACAGGGGGGTTCCAAGAGACCCAGTACTTC. Translation gives CASSPGTGGFQETQYF.